The 22 T cell receptor beta chains presented below share a single source sample, sequenced in a study of naive and memory T cell subsets. Study-wide results and caveats: A few larger clonotypes appeared in naive repertoires, especially CD8, possibly memory cells re-expressing CD45RA.

The beta constant-region primer was an equimolar mix of two oligonucleotides covering TRBC1 and TRBC2. Nested alpha and beta constant-region primers with the SP2 primer drove four PCR rounds on ligated cDNA. In TCRdb, the UMI-ligation and nested PCR reads were re-called with MiXCR into one record per CDR3 protein. The data hold 98,000 or so distinct CDR3 sequences, with approximately 15% observed a single time. Their antigens are not known. Sequenced material: naive CD8+ T cells from blood. The receptor set was obtained from a human donor in good health.

In its sample, this clonotype was seen many times. The rearrangement joins TRBV7-9 to TRBJ2-1, with D perhaps TRBD2 (6 bases). V lost 5 bases to trimming and J lost 5 bases, with 16 bases between them. This CDR3 is built from 15 residues. CDR1 and CDR2 (germline): SEHNR, FQNEAQ (reference sequence). The CDR3 coding sequence is TGTGCCAGCAGCCCCCGAATTTGGGGGGACAATGAGCAGTTCTTC. Translated: CASSPRIWGDNEQFF.

The sample holds many counts of this clonotype. V and J are TRBV11-2 and TRBJ2-7; 11 bases line up with TRBD2. This CDR3 region has 15 residues. The V gene's germline CDR1 is SGHAT and CDR2 FQNNGV. Losses at the gene ends were 5 bases for V and 4 bases for J; bases not matched to a gene: 7. The DNA for the CDR3 is TGTGCCAGCAGCCCAACTAGCGGGAGAGGATACGAGCAGTACTTC. It yields the protein CASSPTSGRGYEQYF.

This clonotype was counted a few times. The chain carries TRBV7-9 and TRBJ2-2, with D tentatively TRBD2 (5 bases). This CDR3 is 13 amino acids long. V dropped 8 bases and J dropped 5 bases, with 12 bases sitting between them. Per the germline V gene, CDR1 is SEHNR and CDR2 is FQNEAQ (reference sequence). This CDR3 is CASLGSGTGELFF. Here the CDR3 DNA reads TGTGCCAGCTTGGGATCGGGAACCGGGGAGCTGTTTTTT.

Only a few counts were recorded for this clonotype. This sequence joins TRBV3-1 and TRBJ2-7; D perhaps matches TRBD2 (7 bases). The CDR3 covers 14 residues. Trimming took 3 bases from V and 4 from J, leaving 13 bases between them. Germline V lookup: CDR1 LGHDT, CDR2 YNNKEL (reference sequence). CDR3 nucleotides: TGTGCCAGCAGCCATTCGGGGGGCAAATACGAGCAGTACTTC. Residues: CASSHSGGKYEQYF.

The CDR3 loop is CACWADTQYF. In DNA, the CDR3 is TGTGCCTGTTGGGCAGATACGCAGTATTTT. The rearrangement uses TRBV30 and TRBJ2-3, with D uncertain. Germline V gene sequence: CDR1 GTSNPN, CDR2 SVGIG (reference sequence). The CDR3 extends over 10 amino acids. V was trimmed by 6 bases and J by 4 bases, leaving 5 bases between them.

V and J are TRBV21-1 and TRBJ2-7; TRBD1 was called by the table and not checked on the DNA. TRBV21-1 is a recognized pseudogene. This CDR3 spans 17 amino acids. The CDR3 sequence is CASSKEGRVGPSYEQYF. CDR3 nucleotides: TGTGCCAGCAGCAAAGAAGGAAGGGTGGGGCCTTCCTACGAGCAGTACTTC.

J is TRBJ2-2 and V is TRBV27, with D hard to call. V was pared by 3 bases and J by 1 base, with 9 bases between. The CDR3 contains 15 residues. Germline-derived CDR1 and CDR2 are MNHEY and SMNVEV (reference sequence). The CDR3 spells CASSFGSGNTGELFF. Written as DNA, the CDR3 is TGTGCCAGCAGTTTTGGGTCTGGGAACACCGGGGAGCTGTTTTTT.

This clonotype was observed a few times. The V call is TRBV27, the J call TRBJ1-2; D remains ambiguous. The CDR3 loop spans 17 amino acids. Germline V gives CDR1 MNHEY, CDR2 SMNVEV (reference sequence). V was clipped by 4 bases and J by 7 bases, with 25 bases between them. CDR3 bases: TGTGCCAGCAGTTCTTACCTTCGATTCAGCACTACGACTGGCTACACCTTC. Its protein is CASSSYLRFSTTTGYTF.

This clonotype was seen a few times. The rearrangement joins TRBV2 to TRBJ2-5; D not certain. The germline gives CDR1 SNHLY, CDR2 FYNNEI. The CDR3 runs 15 residues. V lost 3 bases, J lost 2 bases, and 13 bases lay in between. The CDR3 nucleotides read TGTGCCAGCAGTGAGCCCACCGATGGGCAAGAGACCCAGTACTTC. Amino acids: CASSEPTDGQETQYF.

In this sample, this clonotype turned up many times. The chain combines TRBV18 with TRBJ1-1, with D possibly being TRBD1 (5 bases). Between the trimmed V and J ends, which lost 6 bases and 5 bases, there was a span of 16 bases. The V gene's germline CDR1 is KGHSH and CDR2 LQKENI. The CDR3 consists of 14 residues. CDR3 protein: CASSSTDLTTEAFF. The CDR3 nucleotides read TGTGCCAGCTCTTCGACAGACCTAACGACTGAAGCTTTCTTT.

This clonotype was observed at least ten times. The chain links TRBV7-9 to TRBJ2-3; 7 positions agree with TRBD1. The CDR3 contains 14 residues. V dropped 5 bases and J dropped 4; count of bases not matched to a gene: 6. Germline V gives CDR1 SEHNR, CDR2 FQNEAQ (reference sequence). CDR3 residues: CASSGDDRADTQYF. CDR3 DNA: TGTGCCAGCAGCGGAGATGACAGGGCAGATACGCAGTATTTT. Full variable domain (remainder filled in from reference TRBV7-9 and TRBJ2-3): DTGVSQNPRHKITKRGQNVTFRCDPISEHNRLYWYRQTLGQGPEFLTYFQNEAQLEKSRLLSDRFSAERPKGSFSTLEIQRTEQGDSAMYLCASSGDDRADTQYFGPGTRLTVL.

This chain joins TRBV5-4 and TRBJ2-5; D might be TRBD2 (5 bases). CDR3 length equals 13 residues. V was pared by 9 bases and J by 2 bases, with 14 bases between. Germline V gene lookup returns CDR1 SGHNT and CDR2 YYREEE (reference sequence). CDR3 loop: CATTTREQETQYF. CDR3 bases: TGTGCCACTACGACAAGGGAGCAAGAGACCCAGTACTTC.

As for this clonotype: A single base separates this from a much larger clone, so it may be a read error. This chain uses TRBV3-1 with TRBJ2-7; no definite D call. The V gene's germline CDR1 is LGHDT and CDR2 YNNKEL (reference sequence). The CDR3 is 13 residues long. CDR3 bases: TGTGCCAGCAGCCACCGCGAGCCCTACGAGCTGTACTTC. Encoded protein: CASSHREPYELYF.

The chain recombines TRBV12-3 or TRBV12-4 with TRBJ2-1; 8 bases map to TRBD2. With 5 bases clipped from V and 3 bases from J, the junction kept 9 bases outside the gene matches. The CDR3 spans 16 residues. CDR3 in amino acids: CASSAFGAGGYNEQFF. Here the CDR3 DNA reads TGTGCCAGCAGTGCCTTTGGGGCGGGAGGCTACAATGAGCAGTTCTTC.

The chain couples TRBV27 to TRBJ1-4, with 8 bases fitting TRBD1. The CDR3 spans 16 residues. Germline V gene data show CDR1 as MNHEY and CDR2 as SMNVEV (reference sequence). The junction had 7 bases not matched to a gene; V was cut back by 2 bases and J by 5 bases. The CDR3 protein is CASSLRWTGTNEKLFF. CDR3 sequence (DNA): TGTGCCAGCAGTTTACGCTGGACAGGGACGAATGAAAAACTGTTTTTT.

This clonotype turned up a few times. This chain connects TRBV12-3 or TRBV12-4 to TRBJ1-6; no clear D gene. The CDR3 covers 19 residues. The V gene lost 2 bases and the J gene lost 0 bases, with 17 bases spanning the gap. In nucleotides, the CDR3 is TGTGCCAGCAGTTTAACAGTTGTCGTAAGGAGCTCCTATAATTCACCCCTCCACTTT. Translating gives CASSLTVVVRSSYNSPLHF.

V is TRBV4-3 and J is TRBJ2-7; TRBD2 matches 11 bases. This CDR3 has 19 residues. The germline gives CDR1 LGHNA, CDR2 YSLEER. The J segment lost 5 bases and the V segment lost 0 bases, leaving 15 bases of the junction unmatched. Written as DNA, the CDR3 is TGCGCCAGCAGCCAAGATCGTAACCTGGTAGCGGGAGGGCCCGACGAGCAGTACTTC. It codes for CASSQDRNLVAGGPDEQYF.

On this clonotype: A much larger clone lies a single base off, so this may be a read error. This rearrangement joins TRBV9 to TRBJ1-2, with a possible D match to TRBD1 (5 bases). Germline V lookup: CDR1 SGDLS, CDR2 YYNGEE. The CDR3 length is 19 residues. The CDR3 sequence is CASSVARAPGADANYGHTF. CDR3 coding DNA: TGTGCCAGCAGCGTAGCTAGGGCCCCCGGGGCAGACGCTAACTATGGCCACACCTTC.

This clonotype showed up just a few times. The rearrangement joins TRBV15 to TRBJ1-2; a weak D match, TRBD1 (6 bases). Looked up from germline, CDR1 is LNHNV and CDR2 is YYDKDF (reference sequence). This CDR3 has 15 residues. V was pared by 3 bases and J by 3 bases, with 14 bases between. The CDR3 nucleotides are TGTGCCACCAGCAGTACAGGGATTAGGGACTATGGCTACACCTTC. It yields the protein CATSSTGIRDYGYTF.

The chain recombines TRBV27 with TRBJ1-4; D is unclear. Germline V gene data show CDR1 as MNHEY and CDR2 as SMNVEV (reference sequence). The ends were cut back, 1 base at V and 0 bases at J, with 6 bases in the middle. This CDR3 has 15 residues. CDR3 residues: CASSLWSTTNEKLFF. Written as DNA, the CDR3 is TGTGCCAGCAGTTTATGGTCCACAACTAATGAAAAACTGTTTTTT.

This clonotype was detected a few times. The chain is built from TRBV7-3 and TRBJ2-5, with no clear D. V dropped 0 bases and J dropped 5 bases, with 13 bases sitting between them. The CDR3 extends over 15 amino acids. Germline CDR1 SGHTA, CDR2 FQGTGA. The CDR3 here is CASSLTGSVSETQYF. The CDR3 nucleotides read TGTGCCAGCAGCTTAACCGGGTCGGTATCGGAGACCCAGTACTTC.

This clonotype was seen more than once but under ten times. For the CDR3, the DNA is TGCAGCGTTTCGGCCCTCATGGGGCGGGGAACTGAAGCTTTCTTT. Residues: CSVSALMGRGTEAFF. J is TRBJ1-1 and V is TRBV29-1, with TRBD1 as a possible D gene (5 bases). CDR3 length: 15 amino acids. Trimming cost V 5 bases and J 5 bases, with 21 bases left between them. Germline-derived CDR1 and CDR2 are SQVTM and ANQGSEA.